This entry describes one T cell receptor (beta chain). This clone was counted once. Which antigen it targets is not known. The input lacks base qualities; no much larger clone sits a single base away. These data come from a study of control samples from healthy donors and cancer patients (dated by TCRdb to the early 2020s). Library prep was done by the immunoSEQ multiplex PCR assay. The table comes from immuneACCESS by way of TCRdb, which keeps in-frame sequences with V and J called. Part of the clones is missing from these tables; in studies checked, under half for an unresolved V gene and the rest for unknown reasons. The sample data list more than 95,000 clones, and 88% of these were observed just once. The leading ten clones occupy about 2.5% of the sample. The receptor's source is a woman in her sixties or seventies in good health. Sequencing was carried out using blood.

The CDR3 region: CASSLALGNNEQFF. At the DNA level, the sequence is TGTGCCAGCAGCTTAGCGTTGGGTAACAATGAGCAGTTCTTC. This receptor chain uses TRBV7-9 and TRBJ2-1, with no confidently assigned D gene. V lost 0 bases and J lost 5 bases; the stretch between them is 8 bases long. As encoded in the germline V gene (reference sequence), CDR1 is SEHNR while CDR2 is FQNEAQ. Inclusive of the bounding cysteine and phenylalanine, the CDR3 is 14 residues long. The CDR3 DNA has 42 bases and is translated from base 1.